These 20 T cell receptor beta chains originate from one sample sequenced in a study of blood T cells in healthy people across ages. Next came a second PCR, run for about 6 to 11 cycles, which used a sample-barcoded 5' primer along with a J-beta primer mix. MiXCR, run by TCRdb on the 5' RACE reads, gives a single entry per CDR3 protein. Found here are 1.5 million to 2 million distinct CDR3 sequences, 25% to 30% of them singletons; the top ten hold around 7.7%. Sample: blood. The source is a woman in her 30s in good health.

This sequence joins TRBV7-8 and TRBJ2-7, with 13 bases fitting TRBD2. The V gene end was trimmed by 5 bases and the J gene end by 7 bases; junction bases not matched to a gene: 11. The CDR3 is 16 amino acids. CDR1 is SGHVS and CDR2 is FQNEAQ in the germline V gene. The CDR3 sequence: CASSPGTSGTSGEQYF. The CDR3 DNA is TGTGCCAGCAGCCCCGGGACTAGCGGGACCTCGGGGGAGCAGTACTTC.

A single count supports this clonotype. CDR3 sequence: CASSSVRTNYGYTF. Written as DNA, the CDR3 is TGTGCCAGCAGCTCCGTCCGCACTAACTATGGCTACACCTTC. The chain couples TRBV7-9 to TRBJ1-2; D is undetermined. The germline V and J ends were trimmed by 4 bases and 0 bases, with 9 bases remaining between them. There are 14 residues in the CDR3. The V gene's germline CDR1 is SEHNR and CDR2 FQNEAQ (reference sequence).

The chain couples TRBV24-1 to TRBJ1-4; D unresolved. The V and J ends lost 4 bases and 13 bases respectively, with 12 bases between them. Looked up from germline, CDR1 is KGHDR and CDR2 is SFDVKD. The CDR3 runs 12 residues. The chain's CDR3 is CATSDTERRLFF. The CDR3 nucleotides are TGTGCCACCAGTGACACCGAGAGGAGACTGTTTTTT.

Worth noting for this clonotype: The conserved final phenylalanine or tryptophan is absent from the CDR3, which likely points to a read error. The chain is built from TRBV11-2 and TRBJ2-1; 7 bases line up with TRBD2. CDR3 size: 16 residues. V dropped 5 bases and J dropped 6; count of bases not matched to a gene: 13. CDR1 is SGHAT and CDR2 is FQNNGV in the germline V gene. CDR3 bases: TGTGCCAGCAGCCCCGGGAGGCAGGGATATAGCAATGAGCAGTTCGTC. Residues: CASSPGRQGYSNEQFV.

The table lists this clonotype with a few counts. The genes are TRBV6-5 and TRBJ2-3, with TRBD1 identical over 9 bases. Trimming removed 2 bases from V and 4 bases from J; junction bases left unmatched: 19. This CDR3 is 20 amino acids long. CDR1 MNHEY and CDR2 SVGAGI come from the germline V gene. The CDR3 DNA reads TGTGCCAGCAGTTACGGAGGCTTTCCAGGGACAGGGATAGGAGCAGATACGCAGTATTTT. Residues: CASSYGGFPGTGIGADTQYF.

In regard to this clonotype: A single base separates this from a much larger clone, so it may be a read error. The chain links TRBV5-6 to TRBJ2-3; TRBD2 is a possible D gene (6 bases). This CDR3 has 16 amino acids. Germline V gene data show CDR1 as SGHDT and CDR2 as YYEEEE. Trimming pared 4 bases from V and 6 bases from J, leaving 21 bases between. CDR3 protein: CASSRGRAGVGDTQYF. The DNA of the CDR3 is TGTGCCAGCAGCCGGGGACGAGCGGGTGTGGGGGATACGCAGTATTTT.

DNA of the CDR3: TGTGCCAGCAGCCGCCTCGAGCGGCTAGCCAAAAACATTCAGTACTTC. It translates to CASSRLERLAKNIQYF. The chain couples TRBV5-6 to TRBJ2-4, with D possibly TRBD2 on 5 matching bases. Germline CDR1 is SGHDT and CDR2 is YYEEEE. V was shortened by 4 bases and J by 0 bases, with 14 bases between the two germline ends. The CDR3 spans 16 residues.

With regard to this clonotype: At one boundary the junction diverges from the germline segment, which might be a read error. This CDR3 reads CTSSVVALRNEQFF. CDR3 in DNA: TGTACCAGCAGTGTGGTCGCTCTACGGAATGAGCAGTTCTTC. The chain is built from TRBV28 and TRBJ2-1, with no clear D. Per the germline V gene, CDR1 is MDHEN and CDR2 is SYDVKM. The CDR3 sequence is 14 residues long.

This clonotype has ten or more counts. The chain carries TRBV5-1 and TRBJ2-7, with D possibly TRBD1 on 6 matching bases. The CDR3 sequence is 13 residues long. Germline values: CDR1 SGHRS, CDR2 YFSETQ. V was cut by 4 bases and J by 3 bases, with 11 bases left in between. CDR3 loop: CASSADSRYEQYF. The CDR3 nucleotides are TGCGCCAGCAGCGCGGACAGTCGCTACGAGCAGTACTTC.

In this sample, this clonotype turned up a few times. The V gene is TRBV5-5, the J gene TRBJ2-6; 9 positions match TRBD1. CDR3 size: 20 residues. CDR1 and CDR2 (germline): SGHKS, YYEKEE (reference sequence). Germline trimming cut 2 bases from V and 1 base from J; bases unmatched to any gene: 13. CDR3: CASSLQSPGQGLSGANVLTF. Written as DNA, the CDR3 is TGTGCCAGCAGCTTACAAAGCCCGGGACAGGGACTATCTGGGGCCAACGTCCTGACTTTC.

This clonotype was found many times. The chain joins TRBV7-9 to TRBJ2-7; D is perhaps TRBD1 or TRBD2 (5 bases each). V lost 4 bases to trimming and J lost 5 bases, with 21 bases between them. The CDR3 sequence is 16 residues long. Germline CDR1 and CDR2: SEHNR and FQNEAQ (reference sequence). Here the CDR3 DNA reads TGTGCCAGCAGCTCAATTCGTGGACGGGGCGGCGACGAGCAGTACTTC. It yields the protein CASSSIRGRGGDEQYF.

This clonotype was seen a single time. The chain combines TRBV2 with TRBJ1-5; D is possibly TRBD1 (5 bases). Germline CDR1 reads SNHLY; CDR2 reads FYNNEI. The CDR3 contains 14 residues. Trimming took off 6 bases at V and 0 bases at J, with 9 bases between the two ends. CDR3 region: CASRGGNSNQPQHF. In DNA form, the CDR3 reads TGTGCCAGCAGGGGGGGGAATAGCAATCAGCCCCAGCATTTT.

The rearrangement links TRBV6-2 or TRBV6-3 to TRBJ2-7; TRBD2 is a possible D gene (6 bases). The germline V and J ends were trimmed by 8 bases and 0 bases, with 17 bases remaining between them. There are 15 residues in the CDR3. The germline V gene encodes CDR1 MNHEY and CDR2 SVGEGT. For the CDR3, the DNA is TGTGCCAGCGGTGGATTGGACGGGAGCTCCTACGAGCAGTACTTC. It codes for CASGGLDGSSYEQYF.

V gene TRBV20-1 combines with J gene TRBJ2-2; the D gene is possibly TRBD2 (5 bases). Trimming removed 8 bases at V and 3 bases at J, with 13 bases between. Germline assignment: CDR1 DFQATT and CDR2 SNEGSKA (reference sequence). This CDR3 has 13 residues. The CDR3 nucleotides are TGCAGTCTCCCCACGCGGGACACCGGGGAGCTGTTTTTT. Amino acids: CSLPTRDTGELFF.

CDR3 DNA: TGTGCCAGCAGCCCTAACAGCTTCGAGCAGTACTTC. It specifies CASSPNSFEQYF. The chain uses TRBV12-3 or TRBV12-4 and TRBJ2-5; D unclear. The DNA end favors TRBJ2-7, so the J call may be wrong. The CDR3 consists of 12 residues.

V and J are TRBV6-4 and TRBJ2-2; tentatively, D is TRBD2 (7 bases). V lost 5 bases to trimming and J lost 4 bases, with 11 bases between them. Germline values: CDR1 MRHNA, CDR2 SNTAGT. The CDR3 has 14 residues. The CDR3 DNA reads TGTGCCAGCAGTCGCGGGGGCACCACCGGGGAGCTGTTTTTT. This sequence encodes CASSRGGTTGELFF.

The table lists this clonotype with many counts. The V and J genes are TRBV20-1 and TRBJ1-5; 8 nucleotides agree with TRBD1. The CDR3 covers 14 residues. Germline values: CDR1 DFQATT, CDR2 SNEGSKA (reference sequence). V shed 6 bases and J 4 bases; nucleotides not matched to a gene: 8. The CDR3 loop reads CSASRTGPNQPQHF. The CDR3 region has the DNA TGCAGTGCCTCTAGGACAGGGCCGAATCAGCCCCAGCATTTT.

In this sample, this clonotype turned up once. The junction and the germline gene differ at one end; a read error may be behind it. This rearrangement joins TRBV12-3 or TRBV12-4 to TRBJ2-2, with D maybe TRBD2 (5 bases). This CDR3 region has 11 residues. CDR3 DNA sequence: TGTGCCAGCAGGAACACCGGGGAGCTGTGTTTT. Its translation is CASRNTGELCF.

V is TRBV10-3 and J is TRBJ1-6, with TRBD1 matching over 9 bases. The germline V gene has CDR1 ENHRY and CDR2 SYGVKD. Trimming cost V 11 bases and J 8 bases; bases outside gene matches: 7. This CDR3 is built from 13 residues. CDR3 protein: CAARDRVDSPLHF. CDR3 coding DNA: TGTGCCGCCCGGGACAGGGTAGATTCACCCCTCCACTTT.

Of note for this clonotype: The junction does not match germline at one end; this may be a read error. The chain couples TRBV11-2 to TRBJ1-2; tentatively, D is TRBD1 (5 bases). The CDR3 length is 14 residues. The germline CDR1 and CDR2 sequences are SGHAT and FQNNGV. CDR3 in amino acids: CASSLTTDIYGHTF. In DNA form, the CDR3 reads TGTGCCAGCAGCTTGACGACAGACATCTATGGCCACACCTTC.